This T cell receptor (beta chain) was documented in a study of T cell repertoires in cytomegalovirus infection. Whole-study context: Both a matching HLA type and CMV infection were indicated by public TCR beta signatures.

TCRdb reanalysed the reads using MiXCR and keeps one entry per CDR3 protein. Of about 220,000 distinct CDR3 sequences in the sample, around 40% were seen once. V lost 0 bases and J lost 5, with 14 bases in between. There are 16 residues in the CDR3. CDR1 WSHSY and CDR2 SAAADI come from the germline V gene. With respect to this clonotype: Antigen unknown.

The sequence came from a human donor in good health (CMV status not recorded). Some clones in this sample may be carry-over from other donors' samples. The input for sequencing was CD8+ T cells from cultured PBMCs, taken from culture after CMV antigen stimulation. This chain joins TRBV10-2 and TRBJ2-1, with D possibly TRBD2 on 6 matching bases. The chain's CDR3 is CASSESIRGLNNEQFF. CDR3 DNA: TGCGCCAGCAGTGAGTCAATTAGGGGACTCAACAATGAGCAGTTCTTC.